The 23 T cell receptor beta chains reported below all come from one sample, sequenced in a study of cytomegalovirus exposure and HLA in healthy donors. 13 Jbeta primers and 60 Vbeta primers were used for the PCR. The method was immunoSEQ multiplex PCR; TCRdb's version includes in-frame clones alone and lacks a portion of them. The sample has fewer than 250,000 clones; 82% are singletons. The sample consisted of PBMCs. These TCRs come from a middle-aged man in good health and CMV-seropositive.

The chain combines TRBV30 with TRBJ2-1; 11 nucleotides agree with TRBD2. Germline V lookup: CDR1 GTSNPN, CDR2 SVGIG (reference sequence). The CDR3 runs to 13 residues. The V gene end was trimmed by 5 bases and the J gene end by 7 bases; junction bases not matched to a gene: 4. This CDR3 reads CAWSGTSGNEQFF. In DNA, the CDR3 is TGTGCCTGGTCCGGGACTAGCGGAAATGAGCAGTTCTTC.

The V and J genes are TRBV18 and TRBJ2-2; D is possibly TRBD1 (5 bases). Trimming stripped 4 bases from V and 0 bases from J, with 12 bases between. The germline V gene has CDR1 KGHSH and CDR2 LQKENI. This CDR3 spans 16 amino acids. The CDR3 DNA sequence: TGTGCCAGCTCACTTGGACAACCCGCGAACACCGGGGAGCTGTTTTTT. Its protein product is CASSLGQPANTGELFF.

The rearrangement links TRBV13 to TRBJ2-7; 8 nucleotides match TRBD2. The CDR3 covers 13 residues. The J segment lost 3 bases and the V segment lost 4 bases, leaving 2 bases of the junction unmatched. Germline assignment: CDR1 PRHDT and CDR2 FYEKMQ (reference sequence). CDR3 amino acids: CASSSGTSYEQYF. CDR3 DNA sequence: TGTGCCAGCAGCTCCGGGACTAGCTACGAGCAGTACTTC.

This sequence joins TRBV19 and TRBJ2-7, with 7 nucleotides matching TRBD1. V was pared by 8 bases and J by 2 bases, with 3 bases of the junction left unmatched. This CDR3 has 12 residues. Germline values: CDR1 LNHDA, CDR2 SQIVND (reference sequence). The CDR3 loop is CASGTGAYEQYF. In DNA form, the CDR3 reads TGTGCCAGTGGTACAGGGGCCTACGAGCAGTACTTC.

This clone was seen only a few times. The chain joins TRBV14 to TRBJ2-5; D is unresolved. The V gene lost 1 base and the J gene lost 0 bases, with 6 bases spanning the gap. CDR1 is SGHDN and CDR2 is FVKESK in the germline V gene. This CDR3 spans 14 amino acids. The CDR3 is CASSQVQYQETQYF. The CDR3 DNA reads TGTGCCAGCAGCCAAGTACAGTACCAAGAGACCCAGTACTTC.

The V call is TRBV6-1, the J call TRBJ2-4; 8 bases are shared with TRBD1. V shed 1 base and J 4 bases; nucleotides not matched to a gene: 3. Per the germline V gene, CDR1 is MNHNS and CDR2 is SASEGT. The CDR3 runs 15 residues. CDR3 nucleotides: TGTGCCAGCAGTGAAGGGCAGGGGGCAAAAAACATTCAGTACTTC. Translated: CASSEGQGAKNIQYF.

The chain employs TRBV2 and TRBJ1-6; D is unresolved. The CDR3 runs 13 residues. Germline assignment: CDR1 SNHLY and CDR2 FYNNEI. Trimming left V 6 bases short and J 8 bases short, with 11 bases between. The CDR3 DNA follows: TGTGCCAGCAGGATAGGCGGCGATTCACCCCTCCACTTT. It codes for CASRIGGDSPLHF.

This clone appeared a few times. CDR3 coding DNA: TGTGCCAGCAGCGTAGCGTACGAGCAGTACTTC. Protein: CASSVAYEQYF. The rearrangement uses TRBV9 and TRBJ2-7; no clear D. This CDR3 spans 11 amino acids. V was cut by 0 bases and J by 4 bases, with 2 bases left in between. Germline loops: CDR1 SGDLS, CDR2 YYNGEE.

J is TRBJ2-7 and V is TRBV29-1, with 10 positions matching TRBD2. The trim removed 4 bases at V and 5 bases at J, leaving 5 bases unmatched. The CDR3 totals 13 residues. Germline V lookup: CDR1 SQVTM, CDR2 ANQGSEA. CDR3 coding DNA: TGCAGCGTTGTCCTAGCGGGAGCCCACGAGCAGTACGTC. Encoded protein: CSVVLAGAHEQYV.

This clone was counted a few times. J is TRBJ2-7 and V is TRBV4-2; 9 bases match TRBD2. J gave up 3 bases and V 1 base, and 4 bases lay outside the gene matches. This CDR3 is built from 15 residues. CDR1 is LGHNA and CDR2 is YNFKEQ in the germline V gene. CDR3 nucleotide sequence: TGTGCCAGCAGCCAAGGGGCTAGCGGGGTCTACGAGCAGTACGTC. Translating it yields CASSQGASGVYEQYV.

This clone was seen more than once but under ten times. The V gene is TRBV6-5, the J gene TRBJ1-2; 7 nucleotides agree with TRBD1. The CDR3 is made up of 12 amino acids. CDR1 is MNHEY, CDR2 SVGAGI, per germline. J was trimmed by 6 bases and V by 5 bases; bases with no gene match: 3. For the CDR3, the DNA is TGTGCCAGCAGTCAGACAGGGAATGGCTACACCTTC. This encodes CASSQTGNGYTF.

The chain carries TRBV6-1 and TRBJ1-2; D unresolved. CDR1 MNHNS and CDR2 SASEGT come from the germline V gene. The CDR3 is made up of 13 amino acids. V dropped 7 bases and J dropped 0 bases, with 9 bases sitting between them. The CDR3 spells CASTYGANYGYTF. CDR3 nucleotides: TGTGCCAGCACCTACGGAGCTAACTATGGCTACACCTTC.

The chain has TRBV18 and TRBJ2-3; TRBD1 matches 9 bases. The CDR3 sequence is 16 residues long. Germline V CDR1 and CDR2: KGHSH, LQKENI. Unmatched junction bases numbered 5, after V lost 0 bases and J lost 4 bases. The CDR3 DNA sequence: TGTGCCAGCTCACCACCCTGGGGACAGGGACCAGATACGCAGTATTTT. Its translation: CASSPPWGQGPDTQYF.

This clone was recorded a few times. The rearrangement links TRBV7-3 to TRBJ2-1; 11 nucleotides align to TRBD2. CDR1 is SGHTA, CDR2 FQGTGA, per germline. The CDR3 extends over 14 amino acids. After removal of 3 bases from V and 6 bases from J, the junction contained 1 base not matched to a gene. The DNA of the CDR3 is TGTGCCAGCAGCTTCACTAGCGGGAGCAATGAGCAGTTCTTC. It yields the protein CASSFTSGSNEQFF.

This clone has just a few counts. This rearrangement joins TRBV19 to TRBJ2-5; 7 bases line up with TRBD2. From germline, CDR1 is LNHDA and CDR2 SQIVND (reference sequence). The CDR3 runs 18 residues. The ends lost 3 bases at V and 4 bases at J; junction bases unmatched: 17. The CDR3 DNA reads as TGTGCCAGTAGTATCCTCCGGGGAACAGCGGGAACGCGAGAGACCCAGTACTTC. It codes for CASSILRGTAGTRETQYF.

The chain couples TRBV19 to TRBJ1-2, with TRBD1 matching 12 bases. Trimming removed 4 bases from V and 8 bases from J; junction bases left unmatched: 5. This CDR3 is 14 amino acids long. Germline assignment: CDR1 LNHDA and CDR2 SQIVND (reference sequence). The CDR3 sequence is CASSRGQGAGGYTF. The CDR3, as DNA: TGTGCCAGTAGTAGGGGACAGGGGGCGGGGGGCTACACCTTC.

This clone appeared a few times. V is TRBV6-5 and J is TRBJ1-5, with D unclear. The CDR3 consists of 14 residues. The germline V gene has CDR1 MNHEY and CDR2 SVGAGI. V was clipped by 5 bases and J by 4 bases, with 12 bases between them. The CDR3 region is CASSPSGRNQPQHF. As DNA, the CDR3 is TGTGCCAGCAGTCCTTCAGGAAGAAATCAGCCCCAGCATTTT.

This sequence joins TRBV19 and TRBJ1-5; perhaps TRBD1 as D (5 bases). Per germline, CDR1 LNHDA and CDR2 SQIVND (reference sequence). This CDR3 has 13 residues. Trimming left V 9 bases short and J 0 bases short, with 9 bases between. CDR3 bases: TGTGCCAGCGGACACCTTAGCAATCAGCCCCAGCATTTT. It is translated as CASGHLSNQPQHF.

The V gene is TRBV5-6, the J gene TRBJ2-7, with 8 bases that match TRBD1. Germline CDR1 reads SGHDT; CDR2 reads YYEEEE. V trimming: 4 bases; J trimming: 1 base; junction bases outside the gene matches: 10. The CDR3 sequence is 16 residues long. The CDR3 sequence is CASSRGQEELSYEQYF. Written as DNA, the CDR3 is TGTGCCAGCAGCAGGGGACAGGAAGAACTTTCCTACGAGCAGTACTTC. Drawing the rest from reference TRBV5-6 and TRBJ2-7, the complete variable domain is DAGVTQSPTHLIKTRGQQVTLRCSPKSGHDTVSWYQQALGQGPQFIFQYYEEEERQRGNFPDRFSGHQFPNYSSELNVNALLLGDSALYLCASSRGQEELSYEQYFGPGTRLTVT.

The chain has TRBV7-9 and TRBJ1-2; 7 bases map to TRBD1. Trimming cost V 1 base and J 4 bases; bases outside gene matches: 3. The CDR3 length is 14 residues. Looked up from germline, CDR1 is SEHNR and CDR2 is FQNEAQ (reference sequence). CDR3 in amino acids: CASSLDGTAYGYTF. As DNA, the CDR3 is TGTGCCAGCAGCTTAGACGGGACAGCCTATGGCTACACCTTC.

The chain employs TRBV4-1 and TRBJ2-1; D is uncertain. Deletions cut 0 bases from V and 0 bases from J, with 6 bases between. Germline V CDR1 and CDR2: MGHRA, YSYEKL. This CDR3 has 15 amino acids. CDR3 loop: CASSQDASSYNEQFF. In nucleotides, the CDR3 is TGCGCCAGCAGCCAAGACGCGTCCTCCTACAATGAGCAGTTCTTC.

V usage is TRBV6-1 and J usage is TRBJ1-4, with 10 nucleotides matching TRBD1. With 1 base clipped from V and 7 bases from J, the junction kept 3 bases outside the gene matches. The CDR3 length is 15 residues. CDR1 and CDR2 from the germline V gene are MNHNS and SASEGT. CDR3 sequence (DNA): TGTGCCAGCAGTGAAGATGGGACAGGGGCTGAAAAACTGTTTTTT. Translating gives CASSEDGTGAEKLFF.

This clone was counted a few times. The chain joins TRBV28 to TRBJ2-3; TRBD2 aligns across 11 bases. The J segment lost 6 bases and the V segment lost 7 bases, leaving 9 bases of the junction unmatched. The CDR3 consists of 15 residues. CDR1 is MDHEN, CDR2 SYDVKM, per germline. CDR3 nucleotides: TGTGCCAGCAACTCCGGGACTAGCGGCTCGGATACGCAGTATTTT. Its protein product is CASNSGTSGSDTQYF.